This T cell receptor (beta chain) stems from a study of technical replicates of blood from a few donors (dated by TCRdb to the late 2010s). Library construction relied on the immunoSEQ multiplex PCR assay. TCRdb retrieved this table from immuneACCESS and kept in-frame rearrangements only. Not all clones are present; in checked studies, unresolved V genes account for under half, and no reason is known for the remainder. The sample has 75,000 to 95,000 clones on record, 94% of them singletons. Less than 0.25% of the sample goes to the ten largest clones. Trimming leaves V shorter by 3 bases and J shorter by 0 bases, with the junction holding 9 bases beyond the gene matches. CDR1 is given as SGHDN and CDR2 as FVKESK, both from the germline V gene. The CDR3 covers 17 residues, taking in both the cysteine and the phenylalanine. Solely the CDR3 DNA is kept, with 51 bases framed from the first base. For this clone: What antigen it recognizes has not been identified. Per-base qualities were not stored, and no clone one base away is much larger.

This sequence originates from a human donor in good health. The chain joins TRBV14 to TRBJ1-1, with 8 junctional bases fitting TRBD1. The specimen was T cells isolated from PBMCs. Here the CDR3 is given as CASSQGTGFGMNTEAFF. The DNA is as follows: TGTGCCAGCAGCCAGGGGACAGGATTTGGGATGAACACTGAAGCTTTCTTT.